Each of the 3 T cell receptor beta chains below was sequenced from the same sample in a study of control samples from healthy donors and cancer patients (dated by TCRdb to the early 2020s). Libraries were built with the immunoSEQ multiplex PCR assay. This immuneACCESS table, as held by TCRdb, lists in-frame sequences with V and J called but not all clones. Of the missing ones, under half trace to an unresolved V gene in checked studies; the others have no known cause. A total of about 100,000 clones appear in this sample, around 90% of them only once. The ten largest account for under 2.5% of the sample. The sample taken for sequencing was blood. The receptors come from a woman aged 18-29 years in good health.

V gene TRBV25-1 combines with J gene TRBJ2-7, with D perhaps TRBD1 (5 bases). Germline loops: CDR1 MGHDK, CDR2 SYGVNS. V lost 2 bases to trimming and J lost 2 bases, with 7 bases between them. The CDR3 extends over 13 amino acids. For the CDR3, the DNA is TGTGCCAGCAGTGAAAGACAGACCTACGAGCAGTACTTC. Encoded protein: CASSERQTYEQYF.

The chain's CDR3 is CASSRPGETQYF. The CDR3, as DNA: TGCGCCAGCAGCAGGCCCGGAGAGACCCAGTACTTC. J is TRBJ2-5 and V is TRBV5-1; D is undetermined. V was trimmed by 4 bases and J by 4 bases, leaving 8 bases between them. This CDR3 contains 12 residues. Germline assignment: CDR1 SGHRS and CDR2 YFSETQ. The variable domain in full, completed from reference TRBV5-1 and TRBJ2-5, reads KAGVTQTPRYLIKTRGQQVTLSCSPISGHRSVSWYQQTPGQGLQFLFEYFSETQRNKGNFPGRFSGRQFSNSRSEMNVSTLELGDSALYLCASSRPGETQYFGPGTRLLVL.

The CDR3 DNA follows: TGTGCCAGCAGCGCTACAGCCTCCTATAATTCACCCCTCCACTTT. Translating it yields CASSATASYNSPLHF. The chain uses TRBV28 and TRBJ1-6; D is unresolved. The CDR3 covers 15 residues. The germline V gene encodes CDR1 MDHEN and CDR2 SYDVKM. Trimming took 6 bases from V and 0 from J, leaving 9 bases between them.